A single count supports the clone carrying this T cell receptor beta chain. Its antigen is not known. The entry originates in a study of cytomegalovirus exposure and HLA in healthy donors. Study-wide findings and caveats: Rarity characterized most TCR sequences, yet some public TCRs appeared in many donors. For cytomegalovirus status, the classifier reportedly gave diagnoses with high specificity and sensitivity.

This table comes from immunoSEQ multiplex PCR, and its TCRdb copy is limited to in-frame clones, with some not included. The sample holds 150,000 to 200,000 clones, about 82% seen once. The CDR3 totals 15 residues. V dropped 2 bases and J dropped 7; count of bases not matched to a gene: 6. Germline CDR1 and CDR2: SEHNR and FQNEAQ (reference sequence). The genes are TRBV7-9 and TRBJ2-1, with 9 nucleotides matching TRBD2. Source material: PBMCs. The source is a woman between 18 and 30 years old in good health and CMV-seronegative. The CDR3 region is CASSLLAGGNNEQFF. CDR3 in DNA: TGTGCCAGCAGCTTACTGGCGGGGGGGAATAATGAGCAGTTCTTC. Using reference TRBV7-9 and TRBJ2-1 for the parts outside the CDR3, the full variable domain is DTGVSQNPRHKITKRGQNVTFRCDPISEHNRLYWYRQTLGQGPEFLTYFQNEAQLEKSRLLSDRFSAERPKGSFSTLEIQRTEQGDSAMYLCASSLLAGGNNEQFFGPGTRLTVL.